A selection of T cell receptor beta chains follows, all from one sample in a study of identical twins. TCRdb re-analysed the 5' RACE reads in MiXCR, keeping a single row per CDR3 protein. Of roughly 690,000 distinct CDR3 sequences listed, roughly 6% are singletons. Sequencing was carried out using naive T cells sorted from blood. Receptor source: a man between 18 and 29 years old in good health. Both conserved end residues are part of each CDR3. Fields, in order: J gene, clone size, D gene, V gene, CDR3 DNA, CDR3 protein. A D gene is named only where the DNA matches it firmly. Clone size is shown for a subset of rows, as once, few, many or a class of expanded clone.

TRBJ2-1 few TRBD2 TRBV6-1 TGTGCCAGCAGGGTAGGCGGGAGCACGGATGAGCAGTTCTTC CASRVGGSTDEQFF
TRBJ2-3 few NA TRBV5-1 TGCGCCAGCAGCTCGGACTATTTGGATACGCAGTATTTT CASSSDYLDTQYF
TRBJ2-1 many NA TRBV6-5 TGTGCCAGCAGTTACTCGGAGATAGCCTGGGGGAATGAGCAGTTCTTC CASSYSEIAWGNEQFF
TRBJ2-1 few TRBD2 TRBV29-1 TGCAGCCTACGGACTAGCGGAACCTACAATGAGCAGTTCTTC CSLRTSGTYNEQFF
TRBJ2-1 many NA TRBV3-1 TGTGCCAGCAGCCAAGATTCCGGACTCTGGTATGAGCAGTTCTTC CASSQDSGLWYEQFF
TRBJ2-2 NA NA TRBV7-7 TGTGCCAGCAGCTTATCCGGGGGCGCGCGCACCGGGGAGCTGTTTTTT CASSLSGGARTGELFF
TRBJ2-6 NA NA TRBV24-1 TGTGCCACCAGTGACCCGGCCGGGGCCAACGTCCTGACTTTC CATSDPAGANVLTF
TRBJ2-3 NA TRBD2 TRBV3-1 TGTGCCAGCAGCCAAGAGGGGGGGTACACAGATACGCAGTATTTT CASSQEGGYTDTQYF
TRBJ2-5 NA TRBD2 TRBV6-6 TGTGCCAGCAGCGGCGGGAGTGGCGAGACCCAGTACTTC CASSGGSGETQYF
TRBJ2-5 many TRBD2 TRBV12-3/TRBV12-4 TGTGCCACCAGGTGGGAGGGCCGACGTGAGACCCAGTACTTC CATRWEGRRETQYF
TRBJ2-1 many TRBD2 TRBV29-1 TGCAGCGTTGACGGGGGGACCGTCAATGAGCAGTTCTTC CSVDGGTVNEQFF
TRBJ2-1 NA NA TRBV30 TGTGCCTGGAGTGTAGCGGATTACAATGAGCAGTTCTTC CAWSVADYNEQFF
TRBJ2-3 many TRBD2 TRBV7-2 TGTGCCAGCAGCTGGGCTGGGACTAGCGGGACAGATACGCAGTATTTT CASSWAGTSGTDTQYF
TRBJ1-5 few TRBD1 TRBV12-3/TRBV12-4 TGTGCCAGCAGCATGGGACAGGGGGTTGGATTTAGCAATCAGCCCCAGCATTTT CASSMGQGVGFSNQPQHF
TRBJ2-1 NA NA TRBV7-6 TGTGCCAGCAGCATAGTCCCGGGGGAGATCCTTGAGCAGTTCTTC CASSIVPGEILEQFF
TRBJ2-2 few TRBD1 TRBV12-3/TRBV12-4 TGTGCCAGCAGTTCCCTGACAGGGCCGAACACCGGGGAGCTGTTTTTT CASSSLTGPNTGELFF
TRBJ2-2 NA TRBD1 TRBV4-3 TGCGCCAGCAGCCAAGACTACAGGGGTCACGCTATCACCGGGGAGCTGTTTTTT CASSQDYRGHAITGELFF
TRBJ2-5 many NA TRBV20-1 TGCAGTGCTAGTGGCCAAGAGACCCAGTACTTC CSASGQETQYF
TRBJ2-7 NA NA TRBV12-3/TRBV12-4 TGTGCCAGCAGTTTACGGTTGGGGTACGAGCAGTACTTC CASSLRLGYEQYF
TRBJ2-1 many TRBD2 TRBV29-1 TGCAGCGACTTGGGGGCTAGCGGGAACAATGAGCAGTTCTTC CSDLGASGNNEQFF
TRBJ2-3 many TRBD2 TRBV12-3/TRBV12-4 TGTGCCAGCAGCCTTCGGACTAGCGGGAGGAAAGATACGCAGTATTTT CASSLRTSGRKDTQYF
TRBJ2-2 NA TRBD2 TRBV20-1 TGCAGTGCCGGACTAGCGGGAGCCACCGGGGAGCTGTTTTTT CSAGLAGATGELFF
TRBJ2-3 few NA TRBV27 TGTGCCAGCACTCAACCGGGGGATACGCAGTATTTT CASTQPGDTQYF
TRBJ2-2 few NA TRBV7-6 TGTGCCAGCAGCTTAGGGGGGGCCGGGGCCGGGGAGCTGTTTTTT CASSLGGAGAGELFF
TRBJ2-5 few NA TRBV20-1 TGCAGTGCTACTTCACTAGTCCCAGAGACCCAGTACTTC CSATSLVPETQYF
TRBJ2-2 NA NA TRBV3-1 TGTGCCAGCAGCCAAGAAGGGGTGAACACCGGGGAGCTGTTTTTT CASSQEGVNTGELFF
TRBJ2-7 few NA TRBV28 TGTGCCAGCGGGACTTCGGCGGGACTTCTCTACGAGCAGTACTTC CASGTSAGLLYEQYF
TRBJ2-7 many NA TRBV7-9 TGTGCCAGCAGAAACAGCTACGAGCAGTACTTC CASRNSYEQYF
TRBJ1-5 few TRBD1 TRBV20-1 TGCAGTGCCTTGGACAGGGTGAACAATCAGCCCCAGCATTTT CSALDRVNNQPQHF
TRBJ1-1 many NA TRBV12-3/TRBV12-4 TGTGCCAGCAGTTTATCGAGCGGGAGGGTACAAGCTTTCTTT CASSLSSGRVQAFF
TRBJ2-1 many NA TRBV7-9 TGTGCCAGCAGCTTGGAGAGGGAGTCCTACAATGAGCAGTTCTTC CASSLERESYNEQFF
TRBJ2-1 many NA TRBV5-1 TGCGCCAGCAGCGGGGGAGGGGGGAGTGAGCAGTTCTTC CASSGGGGSEQFF
TRBJ2-2 many NA TRBV20-1 TGCAGTGCTAGACCCGTCACCGGGGAGCTGTTTTTT CSARPVTGELFF
TRBJ2-1 NA NA TRBV2 TGTGCCAGCAGTGAAGCGGGAGTCCCCTACAATGAGCAGTTCTTC CASSEAGVPYNEQFF
TRBJ2-4 many NA TRBV15 TGTGCCACCAGCTTGTCACCTCTAGCCAAAAACATTCAGTACTTC CATSLSPLAKNIQYF
TRBJ2-3 many NA TRBV29-1 TGCAGCGTTGATGACTCCAACCGTAATACGCAGTATTTT CSVDDSNRNTQYF
TRBJ2-1 NA NA TRBV29-1 TGCAGCGTTGAAGCGGCCAGCAATGAGCAGTTCTTC CSVEAASNEQFF
TRBJ2-1 NA TRBD2 TRBV29-1 TGCAGCGTTGGTCCACTTGCGGGAGGGCTGGGCAATGAGCAGTTCTTC CSVGPLAGGLGNEQFF
TRBJ2-1 many TRBD2 TRBV4-3 TGCGCCAGCAGCCAATTGGCGGGAGGGCTTGGCAATGAGCAGTTCTTC CASSQLAGGLGNEQFF
TRBJ1-1 many NA TRBV27 TGTGCCAGCGGTTTACAGGGAATCGAAGCTTTCTTT CASGLQGIEAFF
TRBJ2-7 many TRBD1 TRBV12-3/TRBV12-4 TGTGCCAGCACCTCCGGGACAGGCCTCTACGAGCAGTACTTC CASTSGTGLYEQYF
TRBJ2-7 few NA TRBV6-5 TGTGCCAGCAGTTCCCTGGCAACCTACGAGCAGTACTTC CASSSLATYEQYF
TRBJ1-2 few NA TRBV5-1 TGCGCCAGCAGCTTGGAGGGCCGGTCCTATGGCTACACCTTC CASSLEGRSYGYTF
TRBJ2-5 many TRBD2 TRBV6-1 TGTGCCAGCAGTGTGGCGGGAGGGCCAGAGACCCAGTACTTC CASSVAGGPETQYF
TRBJ2-2 NA NA TRBV29-1 TGCAGCGTTAAAGTGGCGACCGGGGAGCTGTTTTTT CSVKVATGELFF
TRBJ1-5 few TRBD1 TRBV7-2 TGTGCCAGCCGAAACCTGGGGACAGCTTACAATCAGCCCCAGCATTTT CASRNLGTAYNQPQHF
TRBJ2-3 NA TRBD2 TRBV6-2/TRBV6-3 TGTGCCAGCAGTTACTCGTACGTGAGCGGGGAGGAGGCAGATACGCAGTATTTT CASSYSYVSGEEADTQYF
TRBJ2-6 NA TRBD2 TRBV5-1 TGCGCCAGCAGCCCCGGGACTAGCGGGAGGATAGTTACCGGGGCCAACGTCCTGACTTTC CASSPGTSGRIVTGANVLTF
TRBJ1-1 many NA TRBV25-1 TGTGCCAGCAGTGACCAATGGGGCACTGAAGCTTTCTTT CASSDQWGTEAFF
TRBJ1-1 many NA TRBV20-1 TGCAGTGCTAGAGTGGGCAGCCTGAACACTGAAGCTTTCTTT CSARVGSLNTEAFF
TRBJ2-3 few NA TRBV7-2 TGTGCCAGCAGCTTATGGCAGTGGGGCACAGATACGCAGTATTTT CASSLWQWGTDTQYF
TRBJ2-1 few NA TRBV9 TGTGCCAGCAGCGTCTCGGGGCGTCTCTCCTACAATGAGCAGTTCTTC CASSVSGRLSYNEQFF
TRBJ2-1 many NA TRBV29-1 TGCAGCGTTGAAGATCTAACAGTTAATGAGCAGTTCTTC CSVEDLTVNEQFF
TRBJ2-1 many TRBD2 TRBV20-1 TGCAGTGCTAGATTAGCGGGAGGGACCCACAATGAGCAGTTCTTC CSARLAGGTHNEQFF
TRBJ2-3 NA NA TRBV4-2 TGTGCCAGCAGCCAAGAGATCGCAGATACGCAGTATTTT CASSQEIADTQYF